Reported below is one TCR beta chain. Its antigen is unidentified. In the same sample, other DNA sequences code for this CDR3. This sample is drawn from a study of shared clonotypes between healthy human individuals. Study observations and caveats: Only a few donors were included, so the genetic and exposure-history diversity represented was limited.

Germline assignment: CDR1 SGHRS and CDR2 YFSETQ. This CDR3 spans 15 amino acids. Trimming removed 5 bases from V and 0 bases from J; junction bases left unmatched: 7. Sorted subsets were amplified in replicate PCRs using approximately 0.2 ug DNA, roughly 30,000 T cell genomes. Clones were sequenced by immunoSEQ multiplex PCR, and TCRdb holds only the in-frame ones, with some missing. The data hold some 2,000,000 clones, with more than 90% observed a single time. The TCR comes from a man younger than 30 in good health. This chain uses TRBV5-1 with TRBJ2-7; TRBD1 aligns across 8 bases. The sample comprised naive CD4+ T cells sorted from blood. Subset noted: CD45RA+ positively selected. The CDR3 reads CASSPGTGGSYEQYF. Written as DNA, the CDR3 is TGCGCCAGCAGTCCGGGGACAGGCGGCTCCTACGAGCAGTACTTC.